The present entry profiles one T cell receptor beta chain with its context. This clone was picked up a small number of times. Its recognized antigen is unknown. No much larger clone is present one base from it, and per-base qualities are unavailable. The germline V gene provides CDR1 MNHNS and CDR2 SASEGT. The CDR3 holds 15 amino acids from the cysteine to the phenylalanine. Kept here is only the CDR3 DNA, which spans 45 bases and is read in frame from base 1. Cut back by 0 bases and 5 bases, the V and J ends lie 13 bases apart. These data come from a study of shared clonotypes between healthy human individuals (dated by TCRdb to 2020 to 2021). Study-wide context: The cohort comprised two women and a few men aged 18 to 49 years. For each donor, CD4 naive and CD4 memory were each given three plates, CD8 naive was given two plates, and CD8 memory was given one plate. The study deeply sequenced blood TCR repertoires of 5 or 6 healthy adults to estimate repertoire size and the extent of clonotype sharing between individuals. Each donor's leukapheresis produced roughly between roughly 0.85 and 9.5 billion PBMCs. To increase sequencing depth and limit assay-specific biases, different laboratories used diverse techniques to prepare libraries and sequence TCR repertoires.

The full study reports these points: Clonotypes shared by all four sorted-subset donors showed higher generation probabilities than non-shared clonotypes. Because the study included a small number of donors, the genetic and exposure-history diversity represented was limited. Based on pairwise subsampling, the degree of clonotype sharing among donors was expected to be affected by sequencing depth. Incomplete sequencing was indicated by rarefaction of sorted-subset datasets, despite the large sequencing depth. Sampling was restricted to blood, and TCR repertoires in tissue are likely to differ from TCR repertoires in blood. Across four donors, approximately 4.6% of naive CD4, around 3.5% of naive CD8, about 2.3% of memory CD4, and about 0.4% of memory CD8 clonotypes were shared. Estimated clonotype richness was generally larger for naive than for memory subsets.

Using the deep immunoSEQ assay, TCR CDR3 regions were amplified from genomic DNA by multiplex PCR. For each cell subset, the extracted genomic DNA was distributed evenly across all wells of several immunoSEQ 96-well plates, and each plate served as one replicate. For sorted subsets, approximately 200 ng of genomic DNA, equivalent to around 31,000 T cell genomes, went into each replicate PCR. Purified libraries were measured with a Qubit 3.0 fluorometer, size-checked on a Bioanalyzer 2100, and measured again with the KAPA Library Quantification kit. Every immunoSEQ 96-well plate was sequenced on a separate single-read 150-cycle Illumina NextSeq 550 flow cell. The study's own analysis went as follows. The immunoSEQ output contained only junctional sequences without quality scores, so filtering could not match that applied to full-length reads. Sequences were annotated with PyIR, a Python wrapper for IgBLAST v1.9, using IMGT germline references to assign V/J genes and CDR3. Reads were removed for weak V/J assignments (E-value above 1e-6), missing CDR3, stop codons, out-of-frame junctions, or ambiguous translated residues. A V3J clonotype was defined by an identical inferred V gene, J gene, and CDR3 amino acid sequence. To compute the percentage overlap between repertoires, the number of shared unique clonotypes was divided by the size of the smaller repertoire. Repertoire richness was assessed with RTK rarefaction, the Chao1 estimator, and Recon v2.1 estimates of unobserved clonotypes. For all TCRbeta clonotypes obtained by the gDNA method from several donors, generation probabilities were computed with OLGA. TCRdb took this table from immuneACCESS and kept in-frame rearrangements with V and J called. Such tables lack part of the clones; where checked against another copy, unresolved V genes explain under half of the gap, and the rest is unexplained. From that table come the V and J calls and clone size; the DNA was used to work out D and trimming. For this sample the table gives about 120,000 clones, of which 55% to 70% were detected only once. Roughly a quarter of the sample is taken by the ten largest.

The donors were healthy, HIV-negative adults who had no recently reported acute infections or vaccinations. Every donor was a Caucasian adult residing in Nashville, Tennessee, USA. CD8 memory samples were composed of magnetically selected CD45RO+ cells combined with CCR7-negative CD45RA+ effector memory (TemRA) cells. Blood was collected by leukapheresis, and PBMCs were isolated by Ficoll-Histopaque density gradient centrifugation and then cryopreserved in liquid nitrogen vapor phase. Analytical flow cytometry was used to check the purity and quantity of every magnetically sorted T cell population. From each sorted fraction, genomic DNA was isolated and quantified by UV absorbance on a Nanodrop 2000c.

The clonotype was recovered from a woman in her twenties or thirties in good health. The V and J segments used are TRBV6-1 and TRBJ2-5; the D segment may tentatively be TRBD1 or TRBD2, each giving 6 matched bases. The specimen sequenced was memory CD8+ T cells sorted from blood. The cell subset or site label, read with the paper, signifies: CD45RO+ cells pooled with CCR7-negative TemRA cells. Read as DNA, the sequence is TGTGCCAGCAGTGAAGCGTTCGGGGGCGGGGAGACCCAGTACTTC. Its protein product is CASSEAFGGGETQYF.